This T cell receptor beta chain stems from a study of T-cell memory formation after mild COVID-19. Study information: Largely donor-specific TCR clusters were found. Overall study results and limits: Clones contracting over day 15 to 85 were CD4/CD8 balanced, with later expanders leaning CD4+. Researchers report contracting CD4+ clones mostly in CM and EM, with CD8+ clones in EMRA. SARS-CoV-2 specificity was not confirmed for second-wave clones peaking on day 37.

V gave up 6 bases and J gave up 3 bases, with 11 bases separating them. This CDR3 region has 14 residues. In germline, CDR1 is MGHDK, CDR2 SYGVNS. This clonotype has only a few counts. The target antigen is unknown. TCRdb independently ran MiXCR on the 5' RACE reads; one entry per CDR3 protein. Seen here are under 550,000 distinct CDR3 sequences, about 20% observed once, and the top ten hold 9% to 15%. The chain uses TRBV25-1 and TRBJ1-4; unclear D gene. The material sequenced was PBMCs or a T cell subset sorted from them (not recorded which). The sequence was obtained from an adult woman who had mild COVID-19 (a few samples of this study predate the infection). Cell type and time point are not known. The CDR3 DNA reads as TGTGCCAGCAGAACACAGAATTCTAATGAAAAACTGTTTTTT. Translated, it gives CASRTQNSNEKLFF. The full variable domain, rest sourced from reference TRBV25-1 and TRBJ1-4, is EADIYQTPRYLVIGTGKKITLECSQTMGHDKMYWYQQDPGMELHLIHYSYGVNSTEKGDLSSESTVSRIRTEHFPLTLESARPSHTSQYLCASRTQNSNEKLFFGSGTQLSVL.